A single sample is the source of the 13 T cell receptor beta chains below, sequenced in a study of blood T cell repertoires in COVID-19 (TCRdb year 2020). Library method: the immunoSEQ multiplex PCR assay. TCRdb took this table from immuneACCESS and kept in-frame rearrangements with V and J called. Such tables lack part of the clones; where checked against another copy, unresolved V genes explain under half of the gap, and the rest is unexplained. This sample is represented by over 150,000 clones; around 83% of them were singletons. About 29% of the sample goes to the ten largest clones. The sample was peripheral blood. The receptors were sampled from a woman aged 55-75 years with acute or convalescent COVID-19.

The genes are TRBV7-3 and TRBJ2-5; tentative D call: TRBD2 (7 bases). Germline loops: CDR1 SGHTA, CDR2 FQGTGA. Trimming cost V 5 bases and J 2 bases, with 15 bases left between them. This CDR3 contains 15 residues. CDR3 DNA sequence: TGTGCCAGCAGCCCCGGGGGGCTCCCGCAAGAGACCCAGTACTTC. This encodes CASSPGGLPQETQYF. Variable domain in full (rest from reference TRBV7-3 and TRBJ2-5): GAGVSQTPSNKVTEKGKYVELRCDPISGHTALYWYRQSLGQGPEFLIYFQGTGAADDSGLPNDRFFAVRPEGSVSTLKIQRTERGDSAVYLCASSPGGLPQETQYFGPGTRLLVL.

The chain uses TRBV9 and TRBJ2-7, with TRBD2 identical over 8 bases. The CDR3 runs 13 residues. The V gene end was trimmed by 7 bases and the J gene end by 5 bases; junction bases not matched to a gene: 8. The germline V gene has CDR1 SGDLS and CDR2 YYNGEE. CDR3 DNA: TGTGCCAGCTCGAGCGGGGGCGGGGACGAGCAGTACTTC. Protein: CASSSGGGDEQYF.

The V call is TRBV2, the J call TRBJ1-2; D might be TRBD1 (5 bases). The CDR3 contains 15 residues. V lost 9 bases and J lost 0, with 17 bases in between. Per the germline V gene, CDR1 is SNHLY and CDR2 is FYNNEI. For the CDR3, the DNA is TGTGCCAGTTCCCCTCGGACACCCACTAACTATGGCTACACCTTC. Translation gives CASSPRTPTNYGYTF.

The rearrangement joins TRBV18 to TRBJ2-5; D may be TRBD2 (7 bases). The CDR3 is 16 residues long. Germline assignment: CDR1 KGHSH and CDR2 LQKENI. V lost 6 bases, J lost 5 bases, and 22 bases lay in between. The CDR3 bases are TGTGCCAGCTCGCTGGGGTCGGGGGGCCTTCAGGAGACCCAGTACTTC. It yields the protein CASSLGSGGLQETQYF.

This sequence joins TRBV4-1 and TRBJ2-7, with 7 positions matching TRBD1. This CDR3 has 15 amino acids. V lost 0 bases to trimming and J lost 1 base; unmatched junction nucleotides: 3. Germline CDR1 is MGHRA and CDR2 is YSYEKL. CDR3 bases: TGCGCCAGCAGCCAAGAGACAGGGCATTCCTACGAGCAGTACTTC. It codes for CASSQETGHSYEQYF.

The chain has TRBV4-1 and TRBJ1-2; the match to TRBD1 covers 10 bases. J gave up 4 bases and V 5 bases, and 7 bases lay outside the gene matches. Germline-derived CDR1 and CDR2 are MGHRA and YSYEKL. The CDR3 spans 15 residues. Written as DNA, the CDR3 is TGCGCCAGCAGCTTCCCGGGACAGGGGACCTATGGCTACACCTTC. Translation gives CASSFPGQGTYGYTF.

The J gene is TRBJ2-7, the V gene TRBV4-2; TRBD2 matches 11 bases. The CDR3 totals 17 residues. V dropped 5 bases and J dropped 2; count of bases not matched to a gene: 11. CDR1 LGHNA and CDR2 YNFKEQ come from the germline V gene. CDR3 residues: CASSKGTSGSSAYEQYF. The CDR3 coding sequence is TGTGCCAGCAGCAAAGGGACTAGCGGTTCCTCGGCCTACGAGCAGTACTTC.

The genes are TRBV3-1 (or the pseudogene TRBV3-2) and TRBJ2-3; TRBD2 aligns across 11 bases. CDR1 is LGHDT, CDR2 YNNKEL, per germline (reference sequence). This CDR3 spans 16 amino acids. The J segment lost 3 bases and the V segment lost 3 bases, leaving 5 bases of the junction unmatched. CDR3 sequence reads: CASSHWTSGRTDTQYF. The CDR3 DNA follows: TGTGCCAGCAGCCACTGGACTAGCGGGCGGACAGATACGCAGTATTTT.

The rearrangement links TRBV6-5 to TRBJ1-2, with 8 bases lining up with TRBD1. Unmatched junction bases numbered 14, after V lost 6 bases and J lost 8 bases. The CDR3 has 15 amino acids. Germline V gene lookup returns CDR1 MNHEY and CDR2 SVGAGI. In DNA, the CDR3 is TGTGCCAGCAGCGTGATGGGACAGGTCCAAGTCGGCTACACCTTC. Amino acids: CASSVMGQVQVGYTF.

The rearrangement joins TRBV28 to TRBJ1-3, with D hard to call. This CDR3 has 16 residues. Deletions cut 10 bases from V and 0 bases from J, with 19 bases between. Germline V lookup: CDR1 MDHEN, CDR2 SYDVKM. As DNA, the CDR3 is TGTGCCACCAAGACGAGACTGAGATTCTCTGGAAACACCATATATTTT. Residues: CATKTRLRFSGNTIYF.

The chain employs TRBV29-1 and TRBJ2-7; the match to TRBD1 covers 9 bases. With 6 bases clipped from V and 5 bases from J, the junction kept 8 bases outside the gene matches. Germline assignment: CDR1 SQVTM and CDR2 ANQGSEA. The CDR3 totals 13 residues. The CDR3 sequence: CSVSGTGKNEQYF. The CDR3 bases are TGCAGCGTCTCCGGGACAGGGAAAAACGAGCAGTACTTC.

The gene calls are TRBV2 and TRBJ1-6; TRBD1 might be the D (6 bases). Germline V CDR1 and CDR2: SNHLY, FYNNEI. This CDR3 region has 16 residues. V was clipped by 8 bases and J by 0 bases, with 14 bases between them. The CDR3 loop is CASPDPGVSYNSPLHF. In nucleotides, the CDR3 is TGTGCCAGCCCCGACCCAGGGGTCTCCTATAATTCACCCCTCCACTTT.

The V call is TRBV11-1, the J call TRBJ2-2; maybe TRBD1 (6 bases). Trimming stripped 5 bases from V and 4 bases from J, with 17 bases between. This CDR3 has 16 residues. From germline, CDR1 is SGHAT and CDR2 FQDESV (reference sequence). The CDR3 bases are TGTGCCAGCAGCCAAACAGGGACCTTGGCCACCGGGGAGCTGTTTTTT. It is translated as CASSQTGTLATGELFF.